This T cell receptor (beta chain) was found in a study of cytomegalovirus exposure and HLA in healthy donors. The PCR made use of 60 Vbeta and 13 Jbeta primers. Libraries were prepared by immunoSEQ multiplex PCR; TCRdb keeps only in-frame clonotypes and omits some of them. The data contain some 170,000 clones, roughly 81% of them singletons. The CDR3 extends over 14 amino acids. Germline CDR1 and CDR2: SGHTA and FQGNSA. Trimming left V 3 bases short and J 7 bases short, with 10 bases between. Sequencing was done on a sample of PBMCs. The sequence came from a woman between 18 and 29 years old in good health and CMV-seropositive. The chain employs TRBV7-2 and TRBJ1-6; possible D gene TRBD1, 5 bases. The CDR3 DNA reads TGTGCCAGCAGCTTTGGGCCAGGGAATTCACCCCTCCACTTT. Residues: CASSFGPGNSPLHF. Filled out from reference TRBV7-2 and TRBJ1-6, the complete variable domain reads GAGVSQSPSNKVTEKGKDVELRCDPISGHTALYWYRQSLGQGLEFLIYFQGNSAPDKSGLPSDRFSAERTGGSVSTLTIQRTQQEDSAVYLCASSFGPGNSPLHFGNGTRLTVT.